The TCR beta chain described here comes from a study of tumor-infiltrating lymphocytes in glioblastoma multiforme. Findings of the study overall: RNA-based TCR sequencing may distort clone frequencies, since cells carry unequal TCR transcript numbers.

Notes on this clonotype: Its antigen remains unidentified.

TCRB libraries came from RNA via three nested multiplex PCR rounds. Input was 0.4 to 0.55 ug total RNA, reverse-transcribed with a C-beta primer. TCRdb analysed the multiplex PCR reads with MiXCR anew, one entry per CDR3 protein. The repertoire has approximately 10,000 distinct CDR3 sequences, around 71% of them found once; the top ten carry approximately 53%. The CDR3 has 14 residues. V was shortened by 0 bases and J by 4 bases, with 13 bases between the two germline ends. The germline CDR1 and CDR2 sequences are DFQATT and SNEGSKA (reference sequence). Sample: brain tumor tissue. The origin of this receptor is a male donor with glioblastoma. This chain uses TRBV20-1 with TRBJ2-7; D gene ambiguous. In nucleotides, the CDR3 is TGCAGTGCTAGAGATCCCAGGCCCGGTTACGAGCAGTACTTC. As protein: CSARDPRPGYEQYF.